This section outlines one T cell receptor (beta chain) sequence together with its context. The CDR3 loop spans 13 amino acids. V shed 4 bases and J 8 bases; nucleotides not matched to a gene: 5. Germline-derived CDR1 and CDR2 are LGHDT and YNNKEL (reference sequence). This sample was taken from a study of blood T cell repertoires in COVID-19. Libraries were prepared by immunoSEQ multiplex PCR; TCRdb keeps only in-frame clonotypes and omits some of them. This sample carries roughly 220,000 clones, 80% to 85% of them seen once, and the ten largest clones take roughly 2.3%. This sequence joins TRBV3-1 (or the pseudogene TRBV3-2) and TRBJ2-1, with 7 nucleotides matching TRBD2. The sequence came from a woman in her sixties or seventies with acute or convalescent COVID-19. Sequenced sample: peripheral blood. CDR3 loop: CASSPRLAHEQFF. The DNA for the CDR3 is TGTGCCAGCAGCCCTAGACTAGCTCATGAGCAGTTCTTC.